These 22 T cell receptor beta chains were all obtained from the same sample, sequenced in a study of blood T cell repertoires in COVID-19. Data came from immunoSEQ multiplex PCR; TCRdb stores just in-frame clones and leaves some out. The data hold approximately 140,000 clones, with around 80% observed a single time. Sequencing used PBMCs or T cells enriched from blood (not recorded which). These TCRs come from a man aged 35-49 years with acute COVID-19.

The rearrangement links TRBV9 to TRBJ1-3; 8 bases are a match to TRBD1. Unmatched junction bases numbered 7, after V lost 4 bases and J lost 4 bases. The CDR3 contains 15 residues. CDR1 and CDR2 (germline): SGDLS, YYNGEE. The CDR3: CASSLQDRVGNTIYF. The CDR3 region has the DNA TGTGCCAGCAGCCTACAGGACAGGGTCGGAAACACCATATATTTT. Combining the CDR3 with reference TRBV9 and TRBJ1-3 gives the whole variable domain DSGVTQTPKHLITATGQRVTLRCSPRSGDLSVYWYQQSLDQGLQFLIQYYNGEERAKGNILERFSAQQFPDLHSELNLSSLELGDSALYFCASSLQDRVGNTIYFGEGSWLTVV.

This chain connects TRBV9 to TRBJ2-1; 9 nucleotides line up with TRBD1. Trimming removed 3 bases from V and 3 bases from J; junction bases left unmatched: 1. Germline V lookup: CDR1 SGDLS, CDR2 YYNGEE. CDR3 length equals 14 residues. The CDR3 loop reads CASSGQGVYNEQFF. For the CDR3, the DNA is TGTGCCAGCAGCGGACAGGGGGTCTACAATGAGCAGTTCTTC.

CDR3: CATSKAGDETQYF. The CDR3 DNA sequence: TGTGCCACCTCTAAAGCGGGAGACGAGACCCAGTACTTC. V gene TRBV24-1 combines with J gene TRBJ2-5, with 8 bases that match TRBD2. V trimming: 9 bases; J trimming: 5 bases; junction bases outside the gene matches: 7. The CDR3 is 13 amino acids. Germline V gene data show CDR1 as KGHDR and CDR2 as SFDVKD.

The table lists this clone with a count of one. The chain carries TRBV21-1 and TRBJ1-4. TRBV21-1 is designated a pseudogene. This CDR3 spans 19 amino acids. The CDR3 bases are TGTGCCAGCAAAATGGGAGGCGGCTGCAAGGTGTCAACTAATGAAAAACTGTTTTTT. This translates into CASKMGGGCKVSTNEKLFF.

This clone was detected many times. J is TRBJ2-3 and V is TRBV30; D unclear. The germline CDR1 and CDR2 sequences are GTSNPN and SVGIG (reference sequence). The CDR3 is 12 amino acids. Trimming took 0 bases from V and 2 from J, leaving 3 bases between them. The CDR3 loop reads CAWSVATDTQYF. DNA of the CDR3: TGTGCCTGGAGTGTAGCCACAGATACGCAGTATTTT.

The CDR3 DNA reads TGTGCCAGCACCTACCGGGGGGGCGCGGACTATGGCTACACCTTC. This gives the protein CASTYRGGADYGYTF. V usage is TRBV7-2 and J usage is TRBJ1-2; maybe TRBD1 (6 bases). The V end lost 7 bases, the J end lost 3 bases, and 18 bases lay between the germline ends. CDR1 SGHTA and CDR2 FQGNSA come from the germline V gene. The CDR3 sequence is 15 residues long.

V is TRBV30 and J is TRBJ2-3; tentative D call: TRBD1 (6 bases). This CDR3 has 14 amino acids. V lost 4 bases, J lost 2 bases, and 13 bases lay in between. From germline, CDR1 is GTSNPN and CDR2 SVGIG (reference sequence). The CDR3 DNA reads TGTGCCTGGACCTTGGGACAACACACAGATACGCAGTATTTT. Translated: CAWTLGQHTDTQYF.

The chain couples TRBV27 to TRBJ1-4; the D gene is possibly TRBD1 (5 bases). The V gene lost 5 bases and the J gene lost 8 bases, with 18 bases spanning the gap. In germline, CDR1 is MNHEY, CDR2 SMNVEV (reference sequence). This CDR3 is built from 15 residues. The CDR3 reads CASSPLQGVGEKLFF. The CDR3 coding sequence is TGTGCCAGCAGTCCTCTACAAGGGGTGGGGGAAAAACTGTTTTTT.

The chain recombines TRBV19 with TRBJ1-3, with D possibly TRBD1 on 6 matching bases. V lost 5 bases and J lost 0, with 14 bases in between. The germline V gene has CDR1 LNHDA and CDR2 SQIVND (reference sequence). The CDR3 runs 16 residues. The CDR3 spells CASSSRQADSGNTIYF. The CDR3 region has the DNA TGTGCCAGTAGTTCCCGACAGGCTGACTCTGGAAACACCATATATTTT.

V gene TRBV10-3 combines with J gene TRBJ2-7, with D perhaps TRBD1 (5 bases). The CDR3 totals 13 residues. CDR1 and CDR2 (germline): ENHRY, SYGVKD. The V end was cut by 2 bases, the J end by 6 bases, with 11 bases between. The CDR3 nucleotides are TGTGCCATCAGTGAGGGGGCACCGGCCGAGCAGTACTTC. Translating it yields CAISEGAPAEQYF.

This clone was picked up a small number of times. The chain is built from TRBV6-5 and TRBJ1-2, with 10 bases fitting TRBD1. The junction had 5 bases not matched to a gene; V was cut back by 2 bases and J by 5 bases. CDR3 length equals 15 residues. Germline values: CDR1 MNHEY, CDR2 SVGAGI. This CDR3 reads CASSYVDRGRYGYTF. The DNA for the CDR3 is TGTGCCAGCAGTTACGTAGACAGGGGGCGGTATGGCTACACCTTC.

There are a few counts of this clone. This chain uses TRBV7-9 with TRBJ2-3, with D possibly TRBD2 on 6 matching bases. Germline CDR1 reads SEHNR; CDR2 reads FQNEAQ (reference sequence). Trimming cost V 5 bases and J 6 bases, with 24 bases left between them. The CDR3 sequence is 17 residues long. The DNA for the CDR3 is TGTGCCAGCAGCCCCCCCCCGGCTAGCGCTGGCGGGGATACGCAGTATTTT. Protein product: CASSPPPASAGGDTQYF. Complete variable domain (other parts from reference TRBV7-9 and TRBJ2-3): DTGVSQNPRHKITKRGQNVTFRCDPISEHNRLYWYRQTLGQGPEFLTYFQNEAQLEKSRLLSDRFSAERPKGSFSTLEIQRTEQGDSAMYLCASSPPPASAGGDTQYFGPGTRLTVL.

V gene TRBV30 combines with J gene TRBJ1-5; 7 bases align to TRBD1. Germline V gene data show CDR1 as GTSNPN and CDR2 as SVGIG (reference sequence). The CDR3 loop spans 15 amino acids. The ends lost 0 bases at V and 1 base at J; junction bases unmatched: 3. The CDR3 sequence is CAWSVTGASNQPQHF. CDR3 DNA sequence: TGTGCCTGGAGTGTTACAGGGGCGAGCAATCAGCCCCAGCATTTT.

V gene TRBV6-5 combines with J gene TRBJ1-5, with D perhaps TRBD1 (5 bases). V dropped 5 bases and J dropped 5 bases, with 13 bases sitting between them. CDR3 length: 14 amino acids. CDR1 is MNHEY, CDR2 SVGAGI, per germline. CDR3 nucleotides: TGTGCCAGCAGTCGCGACAGATTCGATCAGCCCCAGCATTTT. Translating it yields CASSRDRFDQPQHF.

This clone showed up just a few times. The rearrangement uses TRBV3-1 (or the pseudogene TRBV3-2) and TRBJ1-6; 9 bases match TRBD1. CDR3 length equals 16 residues. Germline V gives CDR1 LGHDT, CDR2 YNNKEL (reference sequence). Germline trimming cut 1 base from V and 7 bases from J; bases unmatched to any gene: 5. The CDR3 region has the DNA TGTGCCAGCAGCCAAGGCCCGACAGGGGGGAATTCACCCCTCCACTTT. Translation gives CASSQGPTGGNSPLHF.

V usage is TRBV2 and J usage is TRBJ2-5; the match to TRBD2 covers 14 bases. The CDR3 is 15 residues long. V trimming: 9 bases; J trimming: 1 base; junction bases outside the gene matches: 4. The germline gives CDR1 SNHLY, CDR2 FYNNEI. The DNA of the CDR3 is TGTGCCAGATCGGGACTAGCGGGGGTCCAAGAGACCCAGTACTTC. Its translation is CARSGLAGVQETQYF.

The J gene is TRBJ2-5, the V gene TRBV5-1, with 8 bases aligning to TRBD1. This CDR3 contains 14 residues. Germline CDR1 is SGHRS and CDR2 is YFSETQ. V was pared by 2 bases and J by 5 bases, with 5 bases of the junction left unmatched. The CDR3 spells CASSFSGGRETQYF. CDR3 coding DNA: TGCGCCAGCAGCTTCTCAGGGGGCAGGGAGACCCAGTACTTC. The entire variable domain, with the rest obtained from reference TRBV5-1 and TRBJ2-5, is as follows: KAGVTQTPRYLIKTRGQQVTLSCSPISGHRSVSWYQQTPGQGLQFLFEYFSETQRNKGNFPGRFSGRQFSNSRSEMNVSTLELGDSALYLCASSFSGGRETQYFGPGTRLLVL.

This chain links TRBV5-1 with TRBJ2-2, with a weak D call TRBD2 (6 bases). V dropped 6 bases and J dropped 4 bases, with 16 bases sitting between them. CDR3 length: 15 residues. CDR1 is SGHRS and CDR2 is YFSETQ in the germline V gene. DNA for the CDR3: TGCGCCAGCACCATACTGGGACTTTCCACCGGGGAGCTGTTTTTT. Its translation is CASTILGLSTGELFF. Full variable domain (outside the CDR3, taken from reference TRBV5-1 and TRBJ2-2): KAGVTQTPRYLIKTRGQQVTLSCSPISGHRSVSWYQQTPGQGLQFLFEYFSETQRNKGNFPGRFSGRQFSNSRSEMNVSTLELGDSALYLCASTILGLSTGELFFGEGSRLTVL.

The chain recombines TRBV20-1 with TRBJ1-2; maybe TRBD1 (5 bases). The CDR3 loop spans 11 amino acids. Germline V gene sequence: CDR1 DFQATT, CDR2 SNEGSKA (reference sequence). Trimming removed 4 bases at V and 8 bases at J, with 11 bases between. CDR3 amino acids: CSATTRGGYTF. In DNA, the CDR3 is TGCAGTGCTACGACACGGGGGGGCTACACCTTC.

The DNA for the CDR3 is TGTGCCAGCCGGGGGGGGGCGGATACGCAGTATTTT. It yields the protein CASRGGADTQYF. V gene TRBV25-1 combines with J gene TRBJ2-3; 8 nucleotides line up with TRBD2. The CDR3 has 12 residues. V dropped 8 bases and J dropped 6; count of bases not matched to a gene: 4. CDR1 is MGHDK, CDR2 SYGVNS, per germline.

This clone appeared a few times. Written as DNA, the CDR3 is TGCGCCAGCAGCCAGGACCGGGACACTCATCGTACAGCTTTCTTT. It translates to CASSQDRDTHRTAFF. The chain has TRBV4-1 and TRBJ1-1, with D possibly TRBD1 on 6 matching bases. With 3 bases removed from V and 10 bases from J, the gap between germline ends came to 21 bases. Germline-derived CDR1 and CDR2 are MGHRA and YSYEKL. The CDR3 is made up of 15 amino acids.

This clone has just one count. The V gene is TRBV2, the J gene TRBJ2-7, with 9 bases that match TRBD2. The CDR3 is made up of 15 amino acids. Germline lookup yields CDR1 SNHLY and CDR2 FYNNEI. Trimming cost V 4 bases and J 6 bases; bases outside gene matches: 10. The chain's CDR3 is CASSGAAGGRREQYF. In DNA form, the CDR3 reads TGTGCCAGCAGTGGGGCAGCGGGGGGTAGACGCGAGCAGTACTTC.